These 11 T cell receptor beta chains share one sample of origin, sequenced in a study of CD8 T cells in ankylosing spondylitis. TCRdb redid the calling of the 5' RACE reads with MiXCR, one entry per CDR3 protein. Among about 140,000 distinct CDR3 sequences listed, 7% to 10% were seen once. The sequenced sample consisted of synovial fluid, either unsorted or a sorted T cell fraction (not recorded which). The receptors were gathered from a male donor with ankylosing spondylitis.

This clonotype was seen many times. The gene calls are TRBV3-1 and TRBJ2-7; D not resolved. From germline, CDR1 is LGHDT and CDR2 YNNKEL (reference sequence). Trimming shortened V by 1 base and J by 3 bases, and 10 bases separated the two germline ends. CDR3 length equals 14 residues. This CDR3 is CASSQGVQNYEQYF. The DNA for the CDR3 is TGTGCCAGCAGCCAAGGGGTCCAAAACTACGAGCAGTACTTC.

This clonotype was counted many times. At one boundary the junction diverges from the germline segment, which might be a read error. This chain joins TRBV20-1 and TRBJ2-1; 10 bases are shared with TRBD2. The CDR3 runs to 11 residues. The germline V gene encodes CDR1 DFQATT and CDR2 SNEGSKA (reference sequence). The DNA for the CDR3 is TGCAGTGCTGTTATAGCGGGAGGCGGAGTCTTC. Translation gives CSAVIAGGGVF.

This clonotype showed up many times. The chain is built from TRBV5-6 and TRBJ2-2; weak D call: TRBD2 (5 bases). The CDR3 consists of 15 residues. Germline CDR1 SGHDT, CDR2 YYEEEE. The V end lost 5 bases, the J end lost 4 bases, and 15 bases lay between the germline ends. In DNA form, the CDR3 reads TGTGCCAGCAGTACGGAGAGGGATTTCACCGGGGAGCTGTTTTTT. It codes for CASSTERDFTGELFF.

At least ten counts were recorded for this clonotype. The CDR3 loop is CASSAGTKHTEAFF. The DNA of the CDR3 is TGCGCCAGCAGCGCAGGGACGAAGCACACTGAAGCTTTCTTT. The chain combines TRBV5-1 with TRBJ1-1; maybe TRBD1 (5 bases). Trimming left V 4 bases short and J 3 bases short, with 13 bases between. The CDR3 totals 14 residues. Germline V gives CDR1 SGHRS, CDR2 YFSETQ.

The genes are TRBV4-3 and TRBJ1-4; TRBD1 aligns across 11 bases. CDR3 length: 15 amino acids. Germline trimming cut 3 bases from V and 10 bases from J; bases unmatched to any gene: 7. Germline loops: CDR1 LGHNA, CDR2 YSLEER. The CDR3 DNA sequence: TGCGCCAGCAGCCAGGAACCGGGACAGGGGGGAAAACTGTTTTTT. As protein: CASSQEPGQGGKLFF.

The genes are TRBV5-1 and TRBJ1-1; D gene uncertain. V lost 2 bases and J 1 base, leaving 18 bases between the germline ends. From germline, CDR1 is SGHRS and CDR2 YFSETQ. The CDR3 contains 17 residues. The CDR3 loop reads CASSFGREGPKNTEAFF. The CDR3 DNA sequence: TGCGCCAGCAGCTTTGGCCGTGAAGGTCCGAAGAACACTGAAGCTTTCTTT.

This rearrangement joins TRBV6-1 to TRBJ1-2; 7 nucleotides line up with TRBD1. The CDR3 sequence is 15 residues long. Germline values: CDR1 MNHNS, CDR2 SASEGT. V shed 8 bases, J shed 7 bases, and the junction held 16 bases outside the gene matches. This CDR3 reads CASGRTGRGEFGYTF. The CDR3 nucleotides read TGTGCCAGCGGAAGGACAGGCCGTGGGGAGTTTGGCTACACCTTC.

This clonotype has a count of ten or more. V and J are TRBV2 and TRBJ1-5; TRBD1 might be the D (5 bases). CDR3 size: 14 residues. Trimming removed 4 bases at V and 7 bases at J, with 14 bases between. From germline, CDR1 is SNHLY and CDR2 FYNNEI. The CDR3 sequence is CASSGQRLGQPQHF. The DNA of the CDR3 is TGTGCCAGCAGTGGACAGCGACTAGGGCAGCCCCAGCATTTT.

The rearrangement uses TRBV4-1 and TRBJ2-1; D may be TRBD2 (5 bases). Trimming removed 0 bases from V and 12 bases from J, with 15 bases in between. The CDR3 is 14 residues long. Looked up from germline, CDR1 is MGHRA and CDR2 is YSYEKL. CDR3 sequence: CASSQDRGRPGQFF. The CDR3 coding sequence is TGCGCCAGCAGCCAAGATCGAGGGCGGCCCGGGCAGTTCTTC.

This clonotype showed up just a few times. The V and J genes are TRBV18 and TRBJ1-5; weak D call: TRBD1 (5 bases). Germline lookup yields CDR1 KGHSH and CDR2 LQKENI. CDR3 length equals 15 residues. V shed 3 bases and J shed 0 bases, with 9 bases lying between them. CDR3 in DNA: TGTGCCAGCTCACCGGGGCAGCATAGCAATCAGCCCCAGCATTTT. Protein: CASSPGQHSNQPQHF.

This clonotype was seen many times. The gene calls are TRBV20-1 and TRBJ1-6; 7 bases fit TRBD1. Germline CDR1 reads DFQATT; CDR2 reads SNEGSKA (reference sequence). The length of the CDR3 is 13 residues. V shed 3 bases and J 17 bases; nucleotides not matched to a gene: 13. The CDR3 DNA reads as TGCAGTGCTAGTCGGGCAGGGGGGGACCAGGTCCACTTT. Its protein is CSASRAGGDQVHF.